Here is one T cell receptor (beta chain) with its context. Its antigen remains unidentified. This sample was included in a study of OX40 agonist ivuxolimab in advanced cancers. The wider study: The patients got ivuxolimab, which is an agonistic anti-OX40 (CD134) antibody.

The CDR3 covers 17 residues. TCRdb's table, derived via immunoSEQ multiplex PCR, lists solely in-frame clones and lacks some. The data hold roughly 50,000 clones, with roughly 87% observed a single time. General observations from the study: Partial responders at 0.1-3.0 mg/kg showed near-lowest clonal expansion. The expanded peripheral T cells' antigen specificity was not determined. Clonal expansion by week 6 occurred in CD4+ and CD8+ blood T cells (at 0.1 to 3.0 mg/kg).

This chain joins TRBV21-1 and TRBJ1-1. TRBV21-1 has pseudogene status. The sequences come from CD4+ or CD8+ T cells sorted from blood, collected in a trial of the OX40 agonist ivuxolimab. This receptor was taken from an adult with an advanced solid tumor such as melanoma, head and neck, liver or kidney cancer. In nucleotides, the CDR3 is TGTGCCAGCAGCAAAGAACGGGTGGGTGGAATGAACACTGAAGCTTTCTTT. Its protein is CASSKERVGGMNTEAFF.